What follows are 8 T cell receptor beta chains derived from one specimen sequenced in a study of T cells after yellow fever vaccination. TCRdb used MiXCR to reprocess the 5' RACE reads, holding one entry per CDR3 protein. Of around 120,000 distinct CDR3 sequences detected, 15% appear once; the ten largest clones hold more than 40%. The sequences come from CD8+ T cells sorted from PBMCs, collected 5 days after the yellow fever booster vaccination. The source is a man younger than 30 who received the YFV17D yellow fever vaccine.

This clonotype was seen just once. In DNA form, the CDR3 reads TGCGCCAGCAGCCAAGAGGCCCCCGGGGGCAATCAGCCCCAGCATTTT. Translation gives CASSQEAPGGNQPQHF. The V call is TRBV4-1, the J call TRBJ1-5; D uncertain. With 0 bases removed from V and 2 bases from J, the gap between germline ends came to 11 bases. Per germline, CDR1 MGHRA and CDR2 YSYEKL. This CDR3 comprises 16 residues.

The CDR3 DNA is TGTGCCAGCAGTCAGGGGGCCTACGAGCAGTACTTC. Translating it yields CASSQGAYEQYF. The genes are TRBV12-3 or TRBV12-4 and TRBJ2-7, with TRBD1 matching 7 bases. J gave up 2 bases and V 5 bases, and 0 bases lay outside the gene matches. The length of the CDR3 is 12 residues.

CDR3 in DNA: TGTGCCAGCTCACCCCCGCAGCTCACCTACGAGCAGTACTTC. Protein sequence: CASSPPQLTYEQYF. V usage is TRBV18 and J usage is TRBJ2-7; D unresolved. The germline CDR1 and CDR2 sequences are KGHSH and LQKENI. The CDR3 has 14 amino acids. V was cut by 3 bases and J by 2 bases, with 11 bases left in between.

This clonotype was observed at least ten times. CDR3 sequence reads: CASGGGGADEQFF. CDR3 bases: TGCGCCAGCGGGGGCGGGGGGGCCGATGAGCAGTTCTTC. This chain uses TRBV10-2 with TRBJ2-1; the match to TRBD2 covers 9 bases. The CDR3 runs to 13 residues. With 8 bases clipped from V and 8 bases from J, the junction kept 7 bases outside the gene matches. Germline lookup yields CDR1 WSHSY and CDR2 SAAADI.

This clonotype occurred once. In DNA form, the CDR3 reads TGTGCCAGCAGTGCTTGGGGGAGTGAGTCCTACGAGCAGTACTTC. It is translated as CASSAWGSESYEQYF. The rearrangement links TRBV2 to TRBJ2-7; perhaps D is TRBD1 or TRBD2 (5 bases each). CDR3 length: 15 amino acids. Germline CDR1 SNHLY, CDR2 FYNNEI. The V and J ends lost 4 bases and 1 base respectively, with 14 bases between them.

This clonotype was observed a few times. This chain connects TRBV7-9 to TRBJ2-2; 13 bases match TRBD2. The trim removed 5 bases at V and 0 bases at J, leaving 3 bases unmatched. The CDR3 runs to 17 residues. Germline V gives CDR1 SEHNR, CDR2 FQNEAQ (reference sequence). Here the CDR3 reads CASSRGLAGANTGELFF. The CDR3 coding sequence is TGTGCCAGCAGCCGAGGACTAGCGGGGGCGAACACCGGGGAGCTGTTTTTT.

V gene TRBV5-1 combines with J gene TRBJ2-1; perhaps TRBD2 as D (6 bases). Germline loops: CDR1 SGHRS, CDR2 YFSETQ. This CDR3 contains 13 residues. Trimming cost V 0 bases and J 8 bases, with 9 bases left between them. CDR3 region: CASSLVGEDEQFF. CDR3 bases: TGCGCCAGCAGCTTGGTAGGGGAGGATGAGCAGTTCTTC.

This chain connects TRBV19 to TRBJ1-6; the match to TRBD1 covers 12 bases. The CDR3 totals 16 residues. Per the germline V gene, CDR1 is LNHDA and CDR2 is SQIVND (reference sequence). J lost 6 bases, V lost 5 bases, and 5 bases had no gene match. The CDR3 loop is CASSDRDRGLNSPLHF. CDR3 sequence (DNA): TGTGCCAGTAGTGACCGGGACAGGGGGCTTAATTCACCCCTCCACTTT.